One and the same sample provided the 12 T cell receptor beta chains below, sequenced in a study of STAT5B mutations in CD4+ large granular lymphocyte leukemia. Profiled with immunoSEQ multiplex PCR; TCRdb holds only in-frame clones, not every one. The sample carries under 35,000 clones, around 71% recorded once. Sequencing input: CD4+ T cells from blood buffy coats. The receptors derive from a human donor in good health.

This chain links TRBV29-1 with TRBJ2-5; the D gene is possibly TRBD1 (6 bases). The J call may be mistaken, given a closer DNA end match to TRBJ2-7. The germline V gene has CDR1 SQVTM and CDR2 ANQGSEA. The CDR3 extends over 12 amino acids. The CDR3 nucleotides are TGCAGCGTTCGCTTACAGGGTTCCGAGCAGTACTTC. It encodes CSVRLQGSEQYF.

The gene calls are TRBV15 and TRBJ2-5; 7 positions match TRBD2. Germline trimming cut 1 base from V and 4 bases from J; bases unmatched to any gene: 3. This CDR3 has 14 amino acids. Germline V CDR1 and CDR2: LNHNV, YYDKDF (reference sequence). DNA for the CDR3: TGTGCCACCAGCAGAGGTGGGGGGGTAGAGACCCAGTACTTC. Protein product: CATSRGGGVETQYF.

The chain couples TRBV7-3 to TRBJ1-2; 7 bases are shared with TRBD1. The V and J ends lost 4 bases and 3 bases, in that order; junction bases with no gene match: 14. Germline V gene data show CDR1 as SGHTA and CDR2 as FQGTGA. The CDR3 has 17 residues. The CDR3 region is CASSYRQGSRSDYGYTF. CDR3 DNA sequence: TGTGCCAGCAGCTACCGACAGGGTAGTAGATCAGACTATGGCTACACCTTC.

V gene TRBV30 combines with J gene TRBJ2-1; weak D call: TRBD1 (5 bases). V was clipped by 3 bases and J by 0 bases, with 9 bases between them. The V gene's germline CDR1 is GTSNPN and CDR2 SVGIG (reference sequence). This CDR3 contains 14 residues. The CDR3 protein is CAWRWGPSYNEQFF. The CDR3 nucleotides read TGTGCCTGGAGATGGGGCCCCTCCTACAATGAGCAGTTCTTC.

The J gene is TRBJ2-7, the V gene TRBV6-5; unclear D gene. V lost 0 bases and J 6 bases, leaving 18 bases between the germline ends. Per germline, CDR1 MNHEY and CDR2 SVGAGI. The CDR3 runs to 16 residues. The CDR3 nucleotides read TGTGCCAGCAGTTACTCGATAGGTGGTCGTAAGGCCGAGCAGTACTTC. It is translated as CASSYSIGGRKAEQYF.

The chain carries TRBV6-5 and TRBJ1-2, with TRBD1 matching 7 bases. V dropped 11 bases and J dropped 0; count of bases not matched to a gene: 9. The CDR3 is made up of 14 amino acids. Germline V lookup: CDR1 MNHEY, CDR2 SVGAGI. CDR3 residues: CACREGGSNYGYTF. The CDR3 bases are TGTGCCTGCCGTGAAGGGGGCTCTAACTATGGCTACACCTTC.

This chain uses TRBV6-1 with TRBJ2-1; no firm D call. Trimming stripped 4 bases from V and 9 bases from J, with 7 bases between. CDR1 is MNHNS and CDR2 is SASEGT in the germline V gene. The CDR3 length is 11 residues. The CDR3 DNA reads TGTGCCAGCAGTGTACGACTTGAGCAGTTCTTC. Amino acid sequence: CASSVRLEQFF.

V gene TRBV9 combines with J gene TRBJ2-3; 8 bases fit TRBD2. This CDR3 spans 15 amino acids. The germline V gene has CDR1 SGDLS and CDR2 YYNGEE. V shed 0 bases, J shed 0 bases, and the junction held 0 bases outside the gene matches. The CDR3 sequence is CASSVASGSTDTQYF. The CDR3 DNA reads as TGTGCCAGCAGCGTAGCTAGCGGGAGCACAGATACGCAGTATTTT. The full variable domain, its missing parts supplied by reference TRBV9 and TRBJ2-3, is DSGVTQTPKHLITATGQRVTLRCSPRSGDLSVYWYQQSLDQGLQFLIQYYNGEERAKGNILERFSAQQFPDLHSELNLSSLELGDSALYFCASSVASGSTDTQYFGPGTRLTVL.

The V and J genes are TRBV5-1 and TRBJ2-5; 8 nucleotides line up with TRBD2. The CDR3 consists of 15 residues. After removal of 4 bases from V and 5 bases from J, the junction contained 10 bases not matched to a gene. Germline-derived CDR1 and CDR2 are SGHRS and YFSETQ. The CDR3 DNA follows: TGCGCCAGCAGCCCCGGGACTAGTTTTAAGGAGACCCAGTACTTC. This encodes CASSPGTSFKETQYF.

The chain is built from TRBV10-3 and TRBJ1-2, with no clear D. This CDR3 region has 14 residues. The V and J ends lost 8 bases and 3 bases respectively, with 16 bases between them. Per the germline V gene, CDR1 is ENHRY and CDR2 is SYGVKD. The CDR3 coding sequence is TGTGCCATCGGAAGGGAGTGGGTGGACTATGGCTACACCTTC. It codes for CAIGREWVDYGYTF.

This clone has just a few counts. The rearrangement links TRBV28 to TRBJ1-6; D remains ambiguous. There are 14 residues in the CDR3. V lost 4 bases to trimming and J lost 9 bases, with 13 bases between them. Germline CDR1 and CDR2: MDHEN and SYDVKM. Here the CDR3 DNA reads TGTGCCAGCAGTTCCGGGCAACGGGTTTCACCCCTCCACTTT. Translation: CASSSGQRVSPLHF.

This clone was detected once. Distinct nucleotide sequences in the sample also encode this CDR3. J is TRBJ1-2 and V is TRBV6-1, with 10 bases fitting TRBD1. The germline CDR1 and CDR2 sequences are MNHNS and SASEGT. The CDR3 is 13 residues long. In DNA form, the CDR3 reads TGTGTTACCTCCGGACAGGGGGTATATGGCTACACCTTC. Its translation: CVTSGQGVYGYTF.